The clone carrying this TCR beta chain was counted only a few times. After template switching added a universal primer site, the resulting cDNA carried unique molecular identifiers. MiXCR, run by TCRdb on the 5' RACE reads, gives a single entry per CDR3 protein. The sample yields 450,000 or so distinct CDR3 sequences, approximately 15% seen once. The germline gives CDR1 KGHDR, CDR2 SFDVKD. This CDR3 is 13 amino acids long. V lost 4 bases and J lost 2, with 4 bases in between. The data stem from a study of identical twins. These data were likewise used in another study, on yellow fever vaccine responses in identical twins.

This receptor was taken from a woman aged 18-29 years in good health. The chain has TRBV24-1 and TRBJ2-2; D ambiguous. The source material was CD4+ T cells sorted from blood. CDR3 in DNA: TGTGCCACCAGTGACATTAACACCGGGGAGCTGTTTTTT. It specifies CATSDINTGELFF.